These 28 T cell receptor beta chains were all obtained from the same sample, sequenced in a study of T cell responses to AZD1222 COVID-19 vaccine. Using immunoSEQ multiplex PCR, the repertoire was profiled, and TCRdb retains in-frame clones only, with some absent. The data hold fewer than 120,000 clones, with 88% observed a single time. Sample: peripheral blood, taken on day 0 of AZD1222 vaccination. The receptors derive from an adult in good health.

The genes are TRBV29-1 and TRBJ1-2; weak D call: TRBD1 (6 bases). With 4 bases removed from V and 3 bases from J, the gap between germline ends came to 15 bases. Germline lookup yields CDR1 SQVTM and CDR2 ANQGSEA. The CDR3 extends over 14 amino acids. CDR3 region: CSVASQEGDYGYTF. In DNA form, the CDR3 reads TGCAGCGTTGCGTCCCAGGAGGGGGACTATGGCTACACCTTC.

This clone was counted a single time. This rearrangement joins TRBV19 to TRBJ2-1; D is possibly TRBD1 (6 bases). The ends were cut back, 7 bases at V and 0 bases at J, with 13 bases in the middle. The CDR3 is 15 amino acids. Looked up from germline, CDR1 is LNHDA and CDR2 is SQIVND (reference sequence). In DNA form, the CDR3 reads TGTGCCAGTAAACGACAGGACACCTCCTACAATGAGCAGTTCTTC. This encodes CASKRQDTSYNEQFF.

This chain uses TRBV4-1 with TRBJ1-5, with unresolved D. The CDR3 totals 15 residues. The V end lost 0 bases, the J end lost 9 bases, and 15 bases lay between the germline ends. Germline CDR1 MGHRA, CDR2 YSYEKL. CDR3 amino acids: CASSQDPGNVRPQHF. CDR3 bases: TGCGCCAGCAGCCAAGATCCCGGGAATGTGCGGCCCCAGCATTTT.

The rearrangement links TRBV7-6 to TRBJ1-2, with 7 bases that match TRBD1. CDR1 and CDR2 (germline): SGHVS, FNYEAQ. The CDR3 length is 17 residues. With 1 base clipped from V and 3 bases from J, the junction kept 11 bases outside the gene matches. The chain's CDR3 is CASSLVQGRPGDYGYTF. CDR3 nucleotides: TGTGCCAGCAGCTTAGTACAGGGGCGACCCGGAGACTATGGCTACACCTTC.

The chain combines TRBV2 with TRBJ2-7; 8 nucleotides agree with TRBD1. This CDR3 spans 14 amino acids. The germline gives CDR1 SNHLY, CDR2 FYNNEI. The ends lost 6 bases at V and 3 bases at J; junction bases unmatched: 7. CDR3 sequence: CASRRQGSVYEQYF. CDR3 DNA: TGTGCCAGCAGGAGACAGGGGTCTGTCTACGAGCAGTACTTC.

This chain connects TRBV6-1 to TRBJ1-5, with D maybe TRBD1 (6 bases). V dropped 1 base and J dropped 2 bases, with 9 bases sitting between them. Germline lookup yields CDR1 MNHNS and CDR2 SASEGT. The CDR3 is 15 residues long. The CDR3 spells CASSEVGGGNQPQHF. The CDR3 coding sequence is TGTGCCAGCAGTGAAGTAGGGGGAGGCAATCAGCCCCAGCATTTT.

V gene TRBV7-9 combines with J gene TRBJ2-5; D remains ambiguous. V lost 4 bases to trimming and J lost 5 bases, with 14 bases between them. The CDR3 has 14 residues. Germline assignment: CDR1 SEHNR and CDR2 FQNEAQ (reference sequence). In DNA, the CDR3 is TGTGCCAGCAGCTCCTCGGGTCTCGGGGAGACCCAGTACTTC. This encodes CASSSSGLGETQYF.

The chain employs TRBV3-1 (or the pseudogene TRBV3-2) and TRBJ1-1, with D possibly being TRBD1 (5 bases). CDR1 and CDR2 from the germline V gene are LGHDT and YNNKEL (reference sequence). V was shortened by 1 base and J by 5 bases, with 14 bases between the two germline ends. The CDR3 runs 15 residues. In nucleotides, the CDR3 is TGTGCCAGCAGCCAAGCCCGGACCAGGGATACTGAAGCTTTCTTT. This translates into CASSQARTRDTEAFF.

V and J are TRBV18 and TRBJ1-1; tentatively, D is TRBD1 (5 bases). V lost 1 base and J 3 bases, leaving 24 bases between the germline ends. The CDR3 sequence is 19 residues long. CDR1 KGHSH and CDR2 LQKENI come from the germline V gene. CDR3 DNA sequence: TGTGCCAGCTCACCACTGGGGCGTCCGGGGCTAGGAGGGGACACTGAAGCTTTCTTT. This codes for CASSPLGRPGLGGDTEAFF.

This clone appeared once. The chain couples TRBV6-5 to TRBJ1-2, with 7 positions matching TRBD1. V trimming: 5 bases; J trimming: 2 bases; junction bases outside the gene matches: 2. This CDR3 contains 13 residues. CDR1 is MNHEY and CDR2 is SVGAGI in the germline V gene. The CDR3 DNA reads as TGTGCCAGCAGTATGGGACAGAACTATGGCTACACCTTC. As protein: CASSMGQNYGYTF.

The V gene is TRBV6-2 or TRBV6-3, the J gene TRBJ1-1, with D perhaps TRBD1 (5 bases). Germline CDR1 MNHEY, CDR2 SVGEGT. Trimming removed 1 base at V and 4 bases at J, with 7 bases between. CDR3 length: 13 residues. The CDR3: CASSYLGGTEAFF. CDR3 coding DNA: TGTGCCAGCAGTTACTTGGGGGGCACTGAAGCTTTCTTT.

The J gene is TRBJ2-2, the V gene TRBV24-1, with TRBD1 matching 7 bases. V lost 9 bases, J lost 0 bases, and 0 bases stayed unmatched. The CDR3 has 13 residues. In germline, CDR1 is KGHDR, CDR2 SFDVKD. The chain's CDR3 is CATGTANTGELFF. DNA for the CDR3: TGTGCCACCGGGACAGCGAACACCGGGGAGCTGTTTTTT.

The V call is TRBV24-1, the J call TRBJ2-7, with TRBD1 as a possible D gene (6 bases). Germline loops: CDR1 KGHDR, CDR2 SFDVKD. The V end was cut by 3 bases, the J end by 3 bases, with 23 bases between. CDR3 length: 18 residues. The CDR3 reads CATSDGRGSSLQGYEQYF. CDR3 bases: TGTGCCACCAGTGATGGAAGGGGGTCGAGCCTACAAGGCTACGAGCAGTACTTC.

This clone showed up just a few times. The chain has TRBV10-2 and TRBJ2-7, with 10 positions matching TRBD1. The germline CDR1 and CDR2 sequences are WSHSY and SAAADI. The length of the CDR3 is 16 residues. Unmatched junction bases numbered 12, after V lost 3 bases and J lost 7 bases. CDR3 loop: CASSDPGTGALGEQYF. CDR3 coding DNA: TGCGCCAGCAGTGACCCCGGGACAGGGGCCCTAGGGGAGCAGTACTTC.

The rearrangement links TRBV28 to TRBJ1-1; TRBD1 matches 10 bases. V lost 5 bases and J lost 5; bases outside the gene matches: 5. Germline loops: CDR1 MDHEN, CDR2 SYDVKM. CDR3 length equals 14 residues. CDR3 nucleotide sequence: TGTGCCAGCAGTGGACAGGGGGTTCGAACTGAAGCTTTCTTT. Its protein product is CASSGQGVRTEAFF.

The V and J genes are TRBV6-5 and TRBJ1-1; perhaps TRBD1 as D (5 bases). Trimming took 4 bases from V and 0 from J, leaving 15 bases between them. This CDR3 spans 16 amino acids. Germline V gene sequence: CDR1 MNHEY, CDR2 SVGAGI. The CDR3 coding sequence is TGTGCCAGCAGTTCACGCGGGGGTTGGGTGAACACTGAAGCTTTCTTT. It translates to CASSSRGGWVNTEAFF.

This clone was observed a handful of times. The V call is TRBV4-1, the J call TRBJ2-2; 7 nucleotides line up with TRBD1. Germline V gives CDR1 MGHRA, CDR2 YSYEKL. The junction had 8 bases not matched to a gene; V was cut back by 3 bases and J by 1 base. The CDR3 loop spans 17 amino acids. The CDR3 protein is CASSHMTGTENTGELFF. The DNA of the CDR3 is TGCGCCAGCAGCCACATGACCGGGACAGAGAACACCGGGGAGCTGTTTTTT.

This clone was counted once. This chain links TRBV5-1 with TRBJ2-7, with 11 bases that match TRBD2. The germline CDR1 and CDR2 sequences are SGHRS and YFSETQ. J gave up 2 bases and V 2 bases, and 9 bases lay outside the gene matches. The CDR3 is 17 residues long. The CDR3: CASSFQTSGAQTYEQYF. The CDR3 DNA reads TGCGCCAGCAGCTTTCAGACTAGCGGGGCCCAAACCTACGAGCAGTACTTC.

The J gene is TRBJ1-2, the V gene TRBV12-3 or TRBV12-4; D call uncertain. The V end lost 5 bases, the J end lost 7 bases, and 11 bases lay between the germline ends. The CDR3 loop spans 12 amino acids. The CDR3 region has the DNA TGTGCCAGCAGTAGAGACATTCGTGGCTACACCTTC. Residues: CASSRDIRGYTF.

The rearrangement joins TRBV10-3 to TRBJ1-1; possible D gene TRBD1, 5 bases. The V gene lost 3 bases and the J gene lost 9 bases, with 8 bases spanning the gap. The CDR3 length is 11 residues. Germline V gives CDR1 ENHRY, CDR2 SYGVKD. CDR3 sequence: CAISERGKAFF. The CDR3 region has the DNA TGTGCCATCAGTGAACGGGGGAAAGCTTTCTTT.

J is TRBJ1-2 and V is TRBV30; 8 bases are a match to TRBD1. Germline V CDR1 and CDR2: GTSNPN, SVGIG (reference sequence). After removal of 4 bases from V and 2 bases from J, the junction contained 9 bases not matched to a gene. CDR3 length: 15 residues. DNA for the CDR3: TGTGCCTGGATATACCGGGACAGGAGAAACTATGGCTACACCTTC. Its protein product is CAWIYRDRRNYGYTF.

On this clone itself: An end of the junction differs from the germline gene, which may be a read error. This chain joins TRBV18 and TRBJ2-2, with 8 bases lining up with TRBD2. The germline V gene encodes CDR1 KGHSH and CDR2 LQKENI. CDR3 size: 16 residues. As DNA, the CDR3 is TGTGCCAGCTCCCCACTGGTGGGACTAGTAACCGGGGAGCTGTTTTTT. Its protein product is CASSPLVGLVTGELFF.

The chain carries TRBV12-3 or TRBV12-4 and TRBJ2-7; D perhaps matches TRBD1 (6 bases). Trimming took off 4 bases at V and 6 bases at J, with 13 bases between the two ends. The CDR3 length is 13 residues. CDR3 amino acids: CASSSQGYGEQYF. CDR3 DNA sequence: TGTGCCAGCAGTTCACAGGGATATGGCGAGCAGTACTTC.

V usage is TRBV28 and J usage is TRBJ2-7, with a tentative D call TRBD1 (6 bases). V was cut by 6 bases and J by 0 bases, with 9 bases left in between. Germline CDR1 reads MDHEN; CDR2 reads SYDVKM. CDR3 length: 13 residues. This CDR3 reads CASRQGLSYEQYF. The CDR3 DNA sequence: TGTGCCAGCAGGCAGGGGCTCTCCTACGAGCAGTACTTC.

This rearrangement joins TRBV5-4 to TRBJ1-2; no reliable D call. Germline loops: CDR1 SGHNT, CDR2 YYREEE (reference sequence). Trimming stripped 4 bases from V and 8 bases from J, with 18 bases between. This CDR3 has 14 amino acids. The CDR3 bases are TGTGCCAGCAGCCGCCCGATGGGGTCGGGCGGCTACACCTTC. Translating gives CASSRPMGSGGYTF.

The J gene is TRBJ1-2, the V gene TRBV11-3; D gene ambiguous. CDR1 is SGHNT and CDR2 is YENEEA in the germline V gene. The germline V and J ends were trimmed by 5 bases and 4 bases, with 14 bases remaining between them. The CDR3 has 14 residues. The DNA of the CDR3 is TGTGCCAGCAGCGCCTCGGACGGAAGCTATGGCTACACCTTC. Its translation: CASSASDGSYGYTF.

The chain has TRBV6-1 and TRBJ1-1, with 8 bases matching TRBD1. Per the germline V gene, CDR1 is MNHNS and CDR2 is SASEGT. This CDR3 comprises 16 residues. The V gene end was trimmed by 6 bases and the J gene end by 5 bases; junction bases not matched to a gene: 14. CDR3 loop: CASSEQGGGLGTEAFF. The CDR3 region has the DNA TGTGCCAGCAGCGAACAGGGGGGCGGCCTAGGGACTGAAGCTTTCTTT.

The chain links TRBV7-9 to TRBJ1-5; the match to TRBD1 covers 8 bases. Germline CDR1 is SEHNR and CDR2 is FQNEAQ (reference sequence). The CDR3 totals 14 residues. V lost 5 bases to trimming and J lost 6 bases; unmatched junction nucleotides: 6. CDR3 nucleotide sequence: TGTGCCAGCAGCCGACAGGGGTCCGTTCAGCCCCAGCATTTT. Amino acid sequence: CASSRQGSVQPQHF.